These T cell receptor beta chains were read from a single sample in a study of T cell responses to AZD1222 COVID-19 vaccine. Method: immunoSEQ multiplex PCR; TCRdb's copy keeps in-frame clones and lacks some. The data contain around 110,000 clones, about 88% of them singletons. The source material was peripheral blood, sampled on day 0 of AZD1222 vaccination. These receptors all stem from an adult in good health. CDR3s include the opening cysteine and the closing phenylalanine or tryptophan. The D gene is left open where the match is weak. Size is omitted from some rows. Given values are once, few, many or a class for expanded clones.

V	J	size	D	CDR3	DNA
TRBV5-1	TRBJ1-4	once	TRBD1	CASSLTGTVRSEKLFF	TGCGCCAGCAGCTTGACGGGGACAGTTCGGTCCGAAAAACTGTTTTTT
TRBV5-4	TRBJ2-1	NA	TRBD2	CASNKRTSEDNEQFF	TGTGCCAGCAATAAAAGGACTAGCGAGGACAATGAGCAGTTCTTC
TRBV5-4	TRBJ1-1	NA	NA	CASSPVQGTEAFF	TGTGCCAGCAGCCCCGTTCAGGGCACTGAAGCTTTCTTT
TRBV28	TRBJ1-5	NA	NA	CASSRTPTRISLEEPQHF	TGTGCCAGCAGCCGTACTCCGACTAGGATCTCGTTAGAGGAGCCCCAGCATTTT
TRBV28	TRBJ2-2	NA	NA	CASSLDLRRGTGELFF	TGTGCCAGCAGTTTGGACTTAAGGAGGGGTACCGGGGAGCTGTTTTTT
TRBV5-1	TRBJ1-2	few	NA	CASSLGDYGYTF	TGCGCCAGCAGCTTGGGGGACTATGGCTACACCTTC
TRBV27	TRBJ2-7	NA	NA	CASRRGSGDEQYF	TGTGCCAGCAGGCGTGGGTCGGGGGACGAGCAGTACTTC
TRBV6-1	TRBJ2-2	once	TRBD1	CASSENDRVGTGELFF	TGTGCCAGCAGTGAAAACGACAGGGTCGGGACCGGGGAGCTGTTTTTT
TRBV19	TRBJ2-7	NA	NA	CASSITGSVSEQYF	TGTGCCAGTAGTATAACAGGGTCCGTTTCCGAGCAGTACTTC
TRBV3-1/TRBV3-2	TRBJ2-1	once	TRBD2	CASSRRTSGGAINNEQFF	TGTGCCAGCAGCCGCCGGACTAGCGGGGGGGCAATCAACAATGAGCAGTTCTTC
TRBV6-5	TRBJ1-5	NA	NA	CASRGPGFNQPQHF	TGTGCCAGCAGGGGACCGGGCTTCAATCAGCCCCAGCATTTT
TRBV10-3	TRBJ2-1	NA	NA	CAISGGVEQGSYNEQFF	TGTGCCATCAGTGGAGGAGTAGAACAGGGCTCCTACAATGAGCAGTTCTTC
TRBV27	TRBJ2-5	NA	NA	CASSDRAGVQETQYF	TGTGCCAGCAGTGACAGGGCGGGGGTCCAAGAGACCCAGTACTTC
TRBV24-1	TRBJ1-5	NA	NA	CATSEGEFNQPQHF	TGTGCCACCAGTGAAGGGGAATTCAATCAGCCCCAGCATTTT
TRBV5-5	TRBJ1-1	NA	TRBD1	CASLVTGMNTEAFF	TGTGCCAGCTTAGTGACAGGGATGAACACTGAAGCTTTCTTT
TRBV28	TRBJ2-1	NA	TRBD2	CASSSSGRAHEQFF	TGTGCCAGCAGTTCAAGCGGGAGGGCGCATGAGCAGTTCTTC
TRBV27	TRBJ1-6	NA	NA	CASSGGGSNSPLHF	TGTGCCAGCAGTGGGGGGGGGAGTAATTCACCCCTCCACTTT
TRBV7-2	TRBJ1-2	NA	TRBD1	CASSSRTGGVYGYTF	TGTGCCAGCAGCTCTCGGACAGGGGGCGTCTATGGCTACACCTTC
TRBV19	TRBJ2-3	NA	NA	CASSWVSGLTDTQYF	TGTGCCAGTAGTTGGGTAAGCGGCCTCACAGATACGCAGTATTTT
TRBV7-8	TRBJ2-5	NA	TRBD2	CASSSTDLAGGRQTQYF	TGTGCCAGCAGCTCTACCGACCTAGCGGGAGGGAGACAGACCCAGTACTTC
TRBV28	TRBJ2-5	NA	TRBD1	CASSPGDRGGETQYF	TGTGCCAGCAGCCCGGGGGACAGGGGGGGAGAGACCCAGTACTTC
TRBV5-6	TRBJ1-6	NA	NA	CASSLRVGPNNSPLHF	TGTGCCAGCAGCCTCCGGGTAGGACCGAATAATTCACCCCTCCACTTT
TRBV28	TRBJ2-7	NA	TRBD2	CASSLTSEAYEQYF	TGTGCCAGCAGTTTGACTAGCGAGGCCTACGAGCAGTACTTC
TRBV5-1	TRBJ1-1	NA	NA	CASSLAETGLLNTEAFF	TGCGCCAGCAGCTTGGCCGAGACAGGATTATTGAACACTGAAGCTTTCTTT
TRBV9	TRBJ1-4	NA	NA	CASSAQTGWEREKLFF	TGTGCCAGCAGCGCCCAAACAGGGTGGGAAAGGGAAAAACTGTTTTTT
TRBV7-3	TRBJ2-1	NA	TRBD1	CASSSGTGGNNEQFF	TGTGCCAGCAGCTCTGGGACAGGGGGGAACAATGAGCAGTTCTTC
TRBV28	TRBJ1-6	few	NA	CASRPTGGASYNSPLHF	TGTGCCAGCAGACCTACTGGGGGCGCCTCCTATAATTCACCCCTCCACTTT
TRBV6-5	TRBJ2-7	NA	NA	CASSWSGDSSYEQYF	TGTGCCAGCAGTTGGTCAGGTGATAGCTCCTACGAGCAGTACTTC
TRBV18	TRBJ1-1	NA	NA	CASSPQGDTEAFF	TGTGCCAGCTCACCACAGGGCGACACTGAAGCTTTCTTT
TRBV18	TRBJ1-3	NA	NA	CASSPAGRAGNTIYF	TGTGCCAGCTCACCAGCGGGGAGGGCTGGAAACACCATATATTTT
TRBV2	TRBJ2-1	NA	NA	CASSDEALQFF	TGTGCCAGCAGTGATGAGGCGTTGCAGTTCTTC
TRBV5-1	TRBJ1-2	NA	NA	CASSLPGAGTNGYTF	TGCGCCAGCAGCTTGCCTGGGGCAGGGACCAATGGCTACACCTTC
TRBV6-5	TRBJ2-2	NA	NA	CASIPTEHNTGELFF	TGTGCCAGCATCCCGACCGAACACAACACCGGGGAGCTGTTTTTT
TRBV14	TRBJ2-1	NA	NA	CASKESSYNEQFF	TGTGCCAGCAAGGAGAGCTCCTACAATGAGCAGTTCTTC
TRBV19	TRBJ2-1	NA	NA	CASSFQGRNEQFF	TGTGCCAGTAGTTTCCAAGGGCGGAATGAGCAGTTCTTC
TRBV18	TRBJ2-1	NA	NA	CASSTVDEQFF	TGTGCCAGCTCGACAGTGGATGAGCAGTTCTTC
TRBV5-5	TRBJ2-5	NA	TRBD1	CASSFGTEETQYF	TGTGCCAGCAGCTTCGGGACAGAAGAGACCCAGTACTTC
TRBV28	TRBJ1-6	once	NA	CASSSLYLREGNTPLHF	TGTGCCAGCAGCTCACTCTACCTTAGGGAAGGGAATACACCCCTCCACTTT
TRBV28	TRBJ1-1	NA	NA	CASSLRQRVERAFF	TGTGCCAGCAGTTTACGGCAGCGAGTCGAACGGGCTTTCTTT
TRBV4-1	TRBJ2-1	NA	NA	CASSQTGNGEQFF	TGCGCCAGCAGCCAAACAGGGAACGGTGAGCAGTTCTTC
TRBV5-1	TRBJ2-1	NA	NA	CASSLSYNEQFF	TGCGCCAGCAGCTTGAGTTACAATGAGCAGTTCTTC
TRBV4-1	TRBJ1-1	NA	NA	CASSTTHLGNTEAFF	TGCGCCAGCAGCACTACTCATTTGGGGAACACTGAAGCTTTCTTT
TRBV6-2/TRBV6-3	TRBJ2-7	NA	TRBD2	CASSRLAGGYEQYF	TGTGCCAGCAGCCGGCTAGCGGGGGGTTACGAGCAGTACTTC
TRBV27	TRBJ2-3	NA	NA	CASRFWDTQYF	TGTGCCAGCAGGTTCTGGGATACGCAGTATTTT
TRBV2	TRBJ1-5	NA	NA	CASTPRVPSNQPQHF	TGTGCCAGCACCCCACGGGTTCCCAGCAATCAGCCCCAGCATTTT
TRBV7-9	TRBJ1-2	NA	NA	CASSYYRDNYGYTF	TGTGCCAGCAGCTATTACAGAGATAACTATGGCTACACCTTC
TRBV5-4	TRBJ2-5	NA	TRBD2	CASSLGTSGSKTQYF	TGTGCCAGCAGCTTGGGGACTAGCGGGAGTAAGACCCAGTACTTC
TRBV7-9	TRBJ1-5	few	NA	CASSLDSIQPQHF	TGTGCCAGCAGCTTAGACAGTATCCAGCCCCAGCATTTT
TRBV4-1	TRBJ1-2	NA	NA	CASSQDARRNYGYTF	TGCGCCAGCAGCCAAGATGCCCGCCGGAACTATGGCTACACCTTC
TRBV12-3/TRBV12-4	TRBJ2-5	once	TRBD1	CASRQGAETQYF	TGTGCCAGCAGACAGGGGGCGGAGACCCAGTACTTC
TRBV7-2	TRBJ2-1	NA	NA	CASSLAGPGSTEQFF	TGTGCCAGCAGCTTAGCAGGGCCCGGGTCGACTGAGCAGTTCTTC
TRBV18	TRBJ1-1	NA	NA	CASSAGDRNTEAFF	TGTGCCAGCTCGGCTGGCGACAGGAACACTGAAGCTTTCTTT
TRBV5-8	TRBJ2-1	NA	NA	CASSLAGGNEQFF	TGTGCCAGCAGCTTGGCCGGGGGAAATGAGCAGTTCTTC
TRBV27	TRBJ2-3	NA	TRBD1	CASSLGQGYLHTQYF	TGTGCCAGCAGTTTAGGACAGGGTTACCTCCATACGCAGTATTTT
TRBV7-6	TRBJ2-7	NA	TRBD1	CASSFSPGPGGGHEQYF	TGTGCCAGCAGCTTCTCCCCAGGGCCAGGGGGCGGACACGAGCAGTACTTC